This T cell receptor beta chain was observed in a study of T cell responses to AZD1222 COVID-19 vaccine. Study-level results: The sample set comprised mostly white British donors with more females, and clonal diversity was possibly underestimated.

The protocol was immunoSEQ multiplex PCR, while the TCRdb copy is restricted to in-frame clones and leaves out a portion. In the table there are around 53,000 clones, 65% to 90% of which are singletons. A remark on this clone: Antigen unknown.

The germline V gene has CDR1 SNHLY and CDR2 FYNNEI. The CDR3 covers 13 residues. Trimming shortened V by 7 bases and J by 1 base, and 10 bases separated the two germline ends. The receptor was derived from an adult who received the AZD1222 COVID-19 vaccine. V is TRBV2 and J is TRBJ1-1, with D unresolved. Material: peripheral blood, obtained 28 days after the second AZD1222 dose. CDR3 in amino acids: CASTQGWNTEAFF. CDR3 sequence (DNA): TGTGCCAGCACTCAAGGATGGAACACTGAAGCTTTCTTT.